This T cell receptor (beta chain) was sequenced in a study of early T cells in non-severe SARS-CoV-2 infection. The overall study: Bulk RNA isolated from unsorted whole blood underwent sequencing; chains were not paired. Notes on the study in general: Matching with VDJdb favored anti-spike CD8 responses (missing private and CD4 specificities).

The CDR3 is made up of 16 amino acids. Germline CDR1 and CDR2: SEHNR and FQNEAQ (reference sequence). The V end lost 0 bases, the J end lost 4 bases, and 12 bases lay between the germline ends. In the library, individual cDNA molecules carried attached unique molecular identifiers. TCRdb redid the calling of the 5' RACE reads with MiXCR, one entry per CDR3 protein. The sample consists of approximately 28,000 distinct CDR3 sequences, 4% to 5% of them appearing once. This clonotype was counted at least ten times. Its antigen is not known. The sample consisted of whole blood. The rearrangement uses TRBV7-9 and TRBJ1-4; tentatively, D is TRBD1 (5 bases). The source is an adult who was a healthcare worker with PCR-confirmed SARS-CoV-2 infection or an uninfected control (not recorded which). In nucleotides, the CDR3 is TGTGCCAGCAGCTTAGCGCTGGGACCGAGTAATGAAAAACTGTTTTTT. Its protein is CASSLALGPSNEKLFF. The whole variable domain, filled in from reference TRBV7-9 and TRBJ1-4, reads DTGVSQNPRHKITKRGQNVTFRCDPISEHNRLYWYRQTLGQGPEFLTYFQNEAQLEKSRLLSDRFSAERPKGSFSTLEIQRTEQGDSAMYLCASSLALGPSNEKLFFGSGTQLSVL.